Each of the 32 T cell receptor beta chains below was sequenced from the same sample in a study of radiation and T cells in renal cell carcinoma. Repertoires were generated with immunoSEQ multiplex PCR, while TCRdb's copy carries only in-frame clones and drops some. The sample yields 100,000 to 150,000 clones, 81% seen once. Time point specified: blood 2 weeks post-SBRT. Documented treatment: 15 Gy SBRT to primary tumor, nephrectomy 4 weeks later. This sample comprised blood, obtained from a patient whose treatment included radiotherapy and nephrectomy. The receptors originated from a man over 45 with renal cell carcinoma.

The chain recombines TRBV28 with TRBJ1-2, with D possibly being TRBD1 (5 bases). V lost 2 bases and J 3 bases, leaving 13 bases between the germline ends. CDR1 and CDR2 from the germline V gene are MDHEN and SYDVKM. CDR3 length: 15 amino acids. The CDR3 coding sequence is TGTGCCAGCAGTTTAGGTAGTGGGGGGTACTATGGCTACACCTTC. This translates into CASSLGSGGYYGYTF.

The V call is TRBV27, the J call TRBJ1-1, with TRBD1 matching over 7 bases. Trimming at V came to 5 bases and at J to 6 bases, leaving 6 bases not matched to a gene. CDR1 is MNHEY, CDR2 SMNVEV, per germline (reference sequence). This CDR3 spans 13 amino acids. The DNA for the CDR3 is TGTGCCAGCAGTGTAAGAGGGACAGCTGAAGCTTTCTTT. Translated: CASSVRGTAEAFF.

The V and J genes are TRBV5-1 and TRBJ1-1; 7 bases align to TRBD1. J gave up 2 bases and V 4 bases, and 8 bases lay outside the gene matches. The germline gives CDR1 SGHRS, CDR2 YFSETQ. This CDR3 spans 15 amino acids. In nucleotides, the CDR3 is TGCGCCAGCAGCCCGAGGACAGGATTAAACACTGAAGCTTTCTTT. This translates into CASSPRTGLNTEAFF.

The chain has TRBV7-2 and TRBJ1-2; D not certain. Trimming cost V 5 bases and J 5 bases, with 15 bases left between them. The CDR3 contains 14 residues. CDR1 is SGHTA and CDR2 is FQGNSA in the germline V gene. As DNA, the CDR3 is TGTGCCAGCAGCAAGGAACCGGCGACTTATGGCTACACCTTC. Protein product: CASSKEPATYGYTF.

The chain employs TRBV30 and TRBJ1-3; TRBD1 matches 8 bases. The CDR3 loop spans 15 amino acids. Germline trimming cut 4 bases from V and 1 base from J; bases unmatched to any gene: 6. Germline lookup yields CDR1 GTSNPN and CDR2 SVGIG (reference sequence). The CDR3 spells CAWIRQGSSGNTIYF. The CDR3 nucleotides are TGTGCCTGGATACGACAGGGGTCGTCTGGAAACACCATATATTTT.

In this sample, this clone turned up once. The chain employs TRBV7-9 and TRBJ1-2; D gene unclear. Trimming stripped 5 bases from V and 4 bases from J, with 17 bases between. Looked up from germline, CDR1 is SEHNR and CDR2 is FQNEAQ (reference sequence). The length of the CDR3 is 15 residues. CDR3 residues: CASSPGSSASYGYTF. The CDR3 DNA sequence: TGTGCCAGCAGCCCCGGGTCCTCTGCGAGCTATGGCTACACCTTC.

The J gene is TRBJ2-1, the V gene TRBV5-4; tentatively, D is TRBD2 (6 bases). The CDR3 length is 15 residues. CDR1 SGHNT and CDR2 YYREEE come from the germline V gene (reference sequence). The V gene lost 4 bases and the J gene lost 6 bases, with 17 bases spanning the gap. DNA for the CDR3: TGTGCCAGCAGCACCGGGACTCCGCCAATCAATGAGCAGTTCTTC. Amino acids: CASSTGTPPINEQFF.

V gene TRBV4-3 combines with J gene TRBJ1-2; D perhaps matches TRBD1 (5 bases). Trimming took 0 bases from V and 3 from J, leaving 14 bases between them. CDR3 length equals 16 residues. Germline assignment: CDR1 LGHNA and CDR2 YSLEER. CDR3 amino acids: CASSQDEGQGYYGYTF. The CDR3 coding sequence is TGCGCCAGCAGCCAAGATGAAGGCCAGGGCTACTATGGCTACACCTTC.

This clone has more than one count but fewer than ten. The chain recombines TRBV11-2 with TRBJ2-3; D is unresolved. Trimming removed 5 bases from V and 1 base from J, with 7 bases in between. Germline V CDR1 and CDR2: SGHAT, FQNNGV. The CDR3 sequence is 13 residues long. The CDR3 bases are TGTGCCAGCAGCATCCGCGGCACAGATACGCAGTATTTT. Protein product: CASSIRGTDTQYF.

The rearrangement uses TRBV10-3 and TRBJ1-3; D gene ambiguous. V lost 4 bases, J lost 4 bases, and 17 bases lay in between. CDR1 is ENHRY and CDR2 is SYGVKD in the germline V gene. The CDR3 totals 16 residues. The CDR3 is CAISGPLEGNGNTIYF. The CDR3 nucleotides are TGTGCCATCAGTGGCCCGTTAGAAGGGAACGGAAACACCATATATTTT.

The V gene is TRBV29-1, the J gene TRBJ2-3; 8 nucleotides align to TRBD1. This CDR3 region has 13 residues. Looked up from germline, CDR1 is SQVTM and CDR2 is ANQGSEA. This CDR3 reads CTTGGSPLDTQYF. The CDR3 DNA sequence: TGCACCACAGGGGGGTCCCCACTAGATACGCAGTATTTT.

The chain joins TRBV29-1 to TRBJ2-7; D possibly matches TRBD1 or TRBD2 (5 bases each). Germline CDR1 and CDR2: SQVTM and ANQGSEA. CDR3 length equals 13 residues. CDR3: CSALKPGTYEQYF. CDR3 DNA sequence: TGCAGTGCTCTTAAGCCGGGGACGTACGAGCAGTACTTC.

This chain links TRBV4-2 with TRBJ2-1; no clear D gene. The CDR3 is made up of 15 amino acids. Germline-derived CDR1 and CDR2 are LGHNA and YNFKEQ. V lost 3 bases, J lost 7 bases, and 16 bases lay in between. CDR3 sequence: CASSQNTASQNEQFF. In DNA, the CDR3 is TGTGCCAGCAGCCAGAACACGGCCTCCCAGAATGAGCAGTTCTTC.

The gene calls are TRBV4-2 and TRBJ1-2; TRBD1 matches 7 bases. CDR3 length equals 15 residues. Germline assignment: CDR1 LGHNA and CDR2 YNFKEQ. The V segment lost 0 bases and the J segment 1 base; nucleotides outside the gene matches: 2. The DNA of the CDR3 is TGTGCCAGCAGCCAAGACAGGGGGTATAACTATGGCTACACCTTC. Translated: CASSQDRGYNYGYTF.

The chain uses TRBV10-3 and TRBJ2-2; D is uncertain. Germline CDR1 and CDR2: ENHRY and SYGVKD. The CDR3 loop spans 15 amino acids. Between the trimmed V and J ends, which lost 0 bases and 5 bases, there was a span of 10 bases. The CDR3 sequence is CAISESLRDTGELFF. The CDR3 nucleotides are TGTGCCATCAGTGAGTCCCTAAGGGATACCGGGGAGCTGTTTTTT.

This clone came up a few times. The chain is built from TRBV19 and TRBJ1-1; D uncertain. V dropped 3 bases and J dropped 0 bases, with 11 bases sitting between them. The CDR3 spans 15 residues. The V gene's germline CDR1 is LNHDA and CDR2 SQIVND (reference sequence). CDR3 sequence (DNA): TGTGCCAGTAGTATTTTAGGCGACTTGAACACTGAAGCTTTCTTT. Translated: CASSILGDLNTEAFF.

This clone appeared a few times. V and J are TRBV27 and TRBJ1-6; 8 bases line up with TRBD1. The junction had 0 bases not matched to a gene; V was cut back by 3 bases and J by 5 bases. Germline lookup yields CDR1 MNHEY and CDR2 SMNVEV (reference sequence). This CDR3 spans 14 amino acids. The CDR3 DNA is TGTGCCAGCAGTTTGGACAGGGATAATTCACCCCTCCACTTT. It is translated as CASSLDRDNSPLHF.

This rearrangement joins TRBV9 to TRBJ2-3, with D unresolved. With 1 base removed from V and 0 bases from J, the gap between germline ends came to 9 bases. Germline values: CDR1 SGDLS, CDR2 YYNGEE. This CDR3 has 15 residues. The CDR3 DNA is TGTGCCAGCAGCGTATATGAGGCGAGCACAGATACGCAGTATTTT. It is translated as CASSVYEASTDTQYF. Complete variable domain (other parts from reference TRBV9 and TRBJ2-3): DSGVTQTPKHLITATGQRVTLRCSPRSGDLSVYWYQQSLDQGLQFLIQYYNGEERAKGNILERFSAQQFPDLHSELNLSSLELGDSALYFCASSVYEASTDTQYFGPGTRLTVL.

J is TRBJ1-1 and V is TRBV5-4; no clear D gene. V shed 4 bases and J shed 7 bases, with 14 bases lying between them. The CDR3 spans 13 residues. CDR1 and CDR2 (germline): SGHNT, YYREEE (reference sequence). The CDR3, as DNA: TGTGCCAGCAGCCCCGATAGGGATGATGAAGCTTTCTTT. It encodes CASSPDRDDEAFF.

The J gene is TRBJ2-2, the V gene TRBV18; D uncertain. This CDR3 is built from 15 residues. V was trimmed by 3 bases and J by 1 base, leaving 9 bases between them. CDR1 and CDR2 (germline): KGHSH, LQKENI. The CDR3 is CASSPFAENTGELFF. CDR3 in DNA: TGTGCCAGCTCACCTTTTGCGGAGAACACCGGGGAGCTGTTTTTT.

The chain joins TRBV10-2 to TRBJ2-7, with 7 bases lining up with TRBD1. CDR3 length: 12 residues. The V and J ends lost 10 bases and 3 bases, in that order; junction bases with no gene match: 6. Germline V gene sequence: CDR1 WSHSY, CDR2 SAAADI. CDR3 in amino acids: CAIQTGSYEQYF. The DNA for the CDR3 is TGCGCCATCCAGACAGGGAGCTACGAGCAGTACTTC.

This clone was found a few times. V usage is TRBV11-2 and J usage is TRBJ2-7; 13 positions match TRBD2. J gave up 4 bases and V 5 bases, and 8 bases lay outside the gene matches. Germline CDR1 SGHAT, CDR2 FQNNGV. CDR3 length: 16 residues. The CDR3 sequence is CASSLGLAGVGYEQYF. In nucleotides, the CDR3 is TGTGCCAGCAGCCTAGGACTAGCGGGAGTAGGGTACGAGCAGTACTTC.

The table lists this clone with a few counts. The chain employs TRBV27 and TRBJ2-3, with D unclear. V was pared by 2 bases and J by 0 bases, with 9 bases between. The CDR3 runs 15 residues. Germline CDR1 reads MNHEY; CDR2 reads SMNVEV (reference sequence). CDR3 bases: TGTGCCAGCAGTTTAAACCGTCTTAGCACAGATACGCAGTATTTT. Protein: CASSLNRLSTDTQYF.

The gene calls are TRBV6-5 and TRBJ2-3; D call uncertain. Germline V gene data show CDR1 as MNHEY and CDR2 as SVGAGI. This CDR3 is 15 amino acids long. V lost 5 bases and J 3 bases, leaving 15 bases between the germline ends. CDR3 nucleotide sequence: TGTGCCAGCAGTCCCTTGGCGGTCTGGACAGATACGCAGTATTTT. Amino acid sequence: CASSPLAVWTDTQYF.

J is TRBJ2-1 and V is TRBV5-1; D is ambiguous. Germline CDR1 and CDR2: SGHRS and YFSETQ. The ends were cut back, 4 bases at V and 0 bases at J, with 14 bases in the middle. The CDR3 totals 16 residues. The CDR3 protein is CASSTAGYPSYNEQFF. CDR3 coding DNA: TGCGCCAGCAGCACCGCTGGCTACCCCTCCTACAATGAGCAGTTCTTC.

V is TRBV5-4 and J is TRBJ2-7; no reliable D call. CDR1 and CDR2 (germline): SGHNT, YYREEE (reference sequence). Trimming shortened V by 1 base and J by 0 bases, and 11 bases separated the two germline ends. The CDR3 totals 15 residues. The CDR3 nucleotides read TGTGCCAGCAGCTTGAAGGAATCCGGCTCCTACGAGCAGTACTTC. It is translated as CASSLKESGSYEQYF.

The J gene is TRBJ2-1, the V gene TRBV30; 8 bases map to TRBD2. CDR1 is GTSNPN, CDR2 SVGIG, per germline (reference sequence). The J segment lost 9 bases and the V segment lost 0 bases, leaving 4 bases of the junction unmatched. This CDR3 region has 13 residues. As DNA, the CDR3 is TGTGCCTGGAGTGTAATAGCGGGGAGTGAGCAGTTCTTC. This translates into CAWSVIAGSEQFF.

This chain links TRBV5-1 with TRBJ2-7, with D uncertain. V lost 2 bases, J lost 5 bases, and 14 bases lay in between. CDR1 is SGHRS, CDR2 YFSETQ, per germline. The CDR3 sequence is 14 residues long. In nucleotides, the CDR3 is TGCGCCAGCAGCTTACAGCCTGGCCCCCACGAGCAGTACTTC. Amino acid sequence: CASSLQPGPHEQYF. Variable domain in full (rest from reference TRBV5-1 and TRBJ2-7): KAGVTQTPRYLIKTRGQQVTLSCSPISGHRSVSWYQQTPGQGLQFLFEYFSETQRNKGNFPGRFSGRQFSNSRSEMNVSTLELGDSALYLCASSLQPGPHEQYFGPGTRLTVT.

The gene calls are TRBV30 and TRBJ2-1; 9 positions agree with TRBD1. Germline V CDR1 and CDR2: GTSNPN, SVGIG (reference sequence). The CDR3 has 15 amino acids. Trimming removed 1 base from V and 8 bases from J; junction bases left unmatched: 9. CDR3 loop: CAWSGPGTGYHEQFF. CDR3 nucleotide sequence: TGTGCCTGGAGTGGTCCCGGGACAGGGTACCATGAGCAGTTCTTC.

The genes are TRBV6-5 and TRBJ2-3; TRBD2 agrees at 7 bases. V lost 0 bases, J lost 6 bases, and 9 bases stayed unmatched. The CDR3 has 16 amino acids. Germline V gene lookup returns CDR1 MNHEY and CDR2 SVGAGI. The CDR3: CASSYSFFGGTDTQYF. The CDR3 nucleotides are TGTGCCAGCAGTTACTCGTTTTTCGGGGGGACGGATACGCAGTATTTT.

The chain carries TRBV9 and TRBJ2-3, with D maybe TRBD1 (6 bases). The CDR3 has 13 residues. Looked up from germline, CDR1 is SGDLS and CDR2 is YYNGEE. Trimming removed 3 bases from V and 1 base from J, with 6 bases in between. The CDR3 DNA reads TGTGCCAGCAGCGAGGGGGGCACAGATACGCAGTATTTT. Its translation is CASSEGGTDTQYF.

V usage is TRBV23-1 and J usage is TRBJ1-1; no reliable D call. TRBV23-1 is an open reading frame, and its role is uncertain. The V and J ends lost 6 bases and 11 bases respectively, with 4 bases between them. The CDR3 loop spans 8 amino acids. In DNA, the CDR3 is TGCGCCAGCAGCCGGGCTTTCTTT. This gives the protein CASSRAFF.